This TCR beta chain was sequenced during a study of cytomegalovirus exposure and HLA in healthy donors. PCR amplification relied on 60 Vbeta primers (plus 13 Jbeta primers). TCRdb keeps only in-frame clones here, not all; method: immunoSEQ multiplex PCR. This sample has more than 90,000 clones; approximately 82% occur once, and the top ten carry 22%. Germline-derived CDR1 and CDR2 are MGHRA and YSYEKL. This CDR3 is 18 amino acids long. V lost 1 base to trimming and J lost 3 bases, with 21 bases between them. This rearrangement joins TRBV4-1 to TRBJ1-2; D remains ambiguous. This clonotype originated in a young man in good health and CMV-seropositive. The sample consisted of PBMCs. The CDR3 loop reads CASSQANTPGGTHYGYTF. The CDR3 bases are TGCGCCAGCAGCCAAGCAAACACCCCGGGAGGCACTCACTATGGCTACACCTTC.